The T cell receptor (beta chain) described here comes from a study of blood T cell repertoires in COVID-19 (dated by TCRdb to the early 2020s). Background for the entire study: Collaborator samples came from the United States, Italy and Spain and covered acute and convalescent phases of COVID-19. The samples were drawn from two sources: the first 160 participants of the ongoing ImmuneRACE study, and fewer than 1,500 subjects contributed by 6 global collaborators. Sample metadata almost always included a de-identified subject ID, COVID-19 status, age in years and sex. The prospective study material was composed of cDNA or gDNA derived from T cells, B-cell-depleted T cells, or PBMCs. The repertoires were released in a freely available public database meant as a resource for research on the immune response to SARS-CoV-2. The dataset comprised deeply sampled blood TCRbeta repertoires from subjects exposed to, actively infected with, or recovered from COVID-19. Where available, HLA class I and class II types were obtained from metadata supplied by the sample provider rather than from assay-based typing.

Collaborating institutions collected whole blood in K2EDTA tubes following their own protocols. Collaborator samples were shipped for TCRbeta analysis as frozen whole blood, isolated PBMCs, or DNA extracted from either sample type. TCRbeta CDR3 regions were amplified from genomic DNA by means of the immunoSEQ Assay, a bias-controlled multiplex PCR. Processing in the source paper ran as follows. Nucleated cell counts per sample were estimated from amplification of reference gene primers within the assay. Sequence reads were collapsed and filtered to measure the absolute abundance of every unique TCRbeta CDR3 rearrangement. For each sample, productive Simpson clonality was calculated as the square root of Simpson's diversity index across productive rearrangements. The source is immuneACCESS, and TCRdb retained only in-frame sequences with V and J called. Part of the clones is not carried over; for the studies checked, unresolved V genes explain less than half of this, and the remainder is unexplained. V, J and clone size were drawn from that table, and D and trimming were deduced from the DNA. This sample gives 65,000 to 70,000 clones in total; around 80% of them show up just once. Clones ranked in the top ten supply around 23% of the sample.

The study at large found these results: The quantity of clinical and demographic metadata differed by source and by participant and was supplied without curation.

Including the terminal cysteine and phenylalanine, the CDR3 comprises 16 residues. Just CDR3 DNA is preserved here, 48 bases in frame from base 1. The germline V end is reduced by 7 bases and the J end by 3 bases; junction bases left unmatched: 12. CDR1 LNHDA and CDR2 SQIVND are derived from the germline V gene (reference sequence). Concerning this clone: Its antigen remains undetermined. One base away there is no much larger clone; base qualities are not given.

This chain joins TRBV19 to TRBJ2-5, with TRBD2 matching 9 junction bases. The clonotype was recovered from a human donor in a cohort sampled during active COVID-19. Sequencing input: peripheral blood. Read as DNA, the sequence is TGTGCCAGTAACCCTAGCGGGGCCCGGGGAAAAGAGACCCAGTACTTC. It translates as CASNPSGARGKETQYF.